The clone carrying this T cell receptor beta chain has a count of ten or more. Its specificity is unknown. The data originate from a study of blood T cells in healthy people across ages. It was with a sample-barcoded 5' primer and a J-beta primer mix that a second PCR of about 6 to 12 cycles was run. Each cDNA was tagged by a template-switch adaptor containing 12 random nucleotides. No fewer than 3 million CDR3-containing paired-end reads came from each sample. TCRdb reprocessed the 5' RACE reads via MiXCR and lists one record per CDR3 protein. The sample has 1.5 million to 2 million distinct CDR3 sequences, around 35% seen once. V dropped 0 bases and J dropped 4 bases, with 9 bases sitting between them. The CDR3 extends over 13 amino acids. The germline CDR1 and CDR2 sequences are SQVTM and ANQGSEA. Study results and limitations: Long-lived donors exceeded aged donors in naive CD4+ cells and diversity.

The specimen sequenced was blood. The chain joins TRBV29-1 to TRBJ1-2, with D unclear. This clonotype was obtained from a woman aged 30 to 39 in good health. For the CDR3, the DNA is TGCAGCGTTGAAGATCTAGGGTTCTATGGCTACACCTTC. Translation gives CSVEDLGFYGYTF.